Shown below are 30 T cell receptor beta chains from a single sample sequenced in a study of post-analysis software for immune sequencing data. Overall study findings and caveats: With TRBV5-6, TRBV5-1 and TRBV20-1 included, 4 or 5 TRBV segments were more frequent in patients than in controls.

TCR beta libraries were prepared from cDNA with unique molecular identifiers. One entry per CDR3 protein, called by TCRdb with MiXCR from the PCR reads. Seen here are hundreds of thousands of distinct CDR3 sequences, about 40% observed once, and the top ten hold 1.5% to 2%. Antigens for these TCRs are unknown. Input material: blood. The receptors shown here come from a girl aged 5-17 years with multiple sclerosis.

This clonotype was seen only a few times. The rearrangement joins TRBV6-5 to TRBJ1-2; TRBD1 agrees at 10 bases. This CDR3 contains 14 residues. Trimming removed 6 bases from V and 6 bases from J; junction bases left unmatched: 7. The germline V gene has CDR1 MNHEY and CDR2 SVGAGI. The CDR3 here is CASRPGTGEHGYTF. The CDR3 DNA sequence: TGTGCCAGCAGACCAGGGACAGGGGAACATGGCTACACCTTC.

This chain uses TRBV3-1 with TRBJ1-1; 7 bases agree with TRBD1. Germline V lookup: CDR1 LGHDT, CDR2 YNNKEL (reference sequence). The trim removed 2 bases at V and 6 bases at J, leaving 9 bases unmatched. CDR3 length: 15 amino acids. CDR3 region: CASSQRTGFAPEAFF. CDR3 nucleotide sequence: TGTGCCAGCAGCCAACGGACAGGCTTTGCCCCTGAAGCTTTCTTT.

The V call is TRBV27, the J call TRBJ1-2, with 8 bases that match TRBD1. The germline CDR1 and CDR2 sequences are MNHEY and SMNVEV (reference sequence). This CDR3 region has 14 residues. The junction had 7 bases not matched to a gene; V was cut back by 3 bases and J by 7 bases. Here the CDR3 reads CASSFNRGEGGYTF. The CDR3 nucleotides are TGTGCCAGCAGTTTTAACAGGGGGGAAGGTGGCTACACCTTC.

This chain uses TRBV6-5 with TRBJ2-7, with D perhaps TRBD1 or TRBD2 (5 bases each). With 7 bases removed from V and 5 bases from J, the gap between germline ends came to 21 bases. This CDR3 comprises 15 residues. The germline CDR1 and CDR2 sequences are MNHEY and SVGAGI. CDR3 sequence: CASTPRTGLVHEQYF. CDR3 in DNA: TGTGCCAGCACTCCTAGAACGGGGCTTGTCCACGAGCAGTACTTC.

This chain links TRBV12-3 or TRBV12-4 with TRBJ2-1; 7 bases agree with TRBD1. J lost 10 bases, V lost 6 bases, and 9 bases had no gene match. This CDR3 region has 13 residues. DNA for the CDR3: TGTGCCAGCAGGGAGACAGGGCCCTACGAGCAGTTCTTC. Amino acids: CASRETGPYEQFF.

CDR3 sequence: CASRVGQGTGELFF. The CDR3 nucleotides are TGTGCCAGCAGGGTGGGACAGGGCACCGGGGAGCTGTTTTTT. The chain employs TRBV2 and TRBJ2-2, with 9 bases identical to TRBD1. The ends lost 6 bases at V and 4 bases at J; junction bases unmatched: 3. The CDR3 extends over 14 amino acids. Germline assignment: CDR1 SNHLY and CDR2 FYNNEI. The whole variable domain, filled in from reference TRBV2 and TRBJ2-2, reads EPEVTQTPSHQVTQMGQEVILRCVPISNHLYFYWYRQILGQKVEFLVSFYNNEISEKSEIFDDQFSVERPDGSNFTLKIRSTKLEDSAMYFCASRVGQGTGELFFGEGSRLTVL.

CDR3 in amino acids: CSVEDIGLETEAFF. The CDR3, as DNA: TGCAGCGTTGAAGATATAGGGCTAGAGACTGAAGCTTTCTTT. This chain connects TRBV29-1 to TRBJ1-1, with D unclear. Trimming removed 0 bases at V and 5 bases at J, with 13 bases between. The CDR3 consists of 14 residues. The germline V gene encodes CDR1 SQVTM and CDR2 ANQGSEA.

This chain links TRBV7-2 with TRBJ1-2, with a possible D match to TRBD1 (5 bases). V was shortened by 4 bases and J by 6 bases, with 21 bases between the two germline ends. The CDR3 length is 16 residues. In germline, CDR1 is SGHTA, CDR2 FQGNSA. The CDR3 sequence is CASSSSVILGANGYTF. The CDR3 bases are TGTGCCAGCAGCTCCAGCGTAATACTAGGGGCGAATGGCTACACCTTC.

This clonotype was seen a handful of times. The chain combines TRBV5-1 with TRBJ1-1; weak D call: TRBD1 (6 bases). The CDR3 totals 15 residues. V lost 4 bases and J lost 5, with 18 bases in between. CDR1 and CDR2 from the germline V gene are SGHRS and YFSETQ. The CDR3 loop is CASSLDGGAGTEAFF. Written as DNA, the CDR3 is TGCGCCAGCAGCCTCGATGGGGGCGCGGGTACTGAAGCTTTCTTT.

In this sample, this clonotype turned up once. This chain uses TRBV12-3 or TRBV12-4 with TRBJ2-7; D possibly corresponds to TRBD2 (5 bases). V lost 6 bases to trimming and J lost 3 bases, with 18 bases between them. The CDR3 sequence is 15 residues long. This CDR3 is CASSHFGEKNYEQYF. The CDR3 DNA is TGTGCCAGCAGCCACTTCGGGGAAAAGAACTACGAGCAGTACTTC.

This clonotype has a single count. The rearrangement links TRBV5-1 to TRBJ2-1, with D uncertain. CDR3 length: 14 amino acids. Trimming took off 3 bases at V and 4 bases at J, with 11 bases between the two ends. CDR1 and CDR2 from the germline V gene are SGHRS and YFSETQ. As DNA, the CDR3 is TGCGCCAGCAGCTCAACAGAAATTTACAATGAGCAGTTCTTC. Residues: CASSSTEIYNEQFF.

The V gene is TRBV2, the J gene TRBJ2-4; D perhaps matches TRBD1 (5 bases). Trimming cost V 7 bases and J 0 bases, with 7 bases left between them. CDR1 is SNHLY, CDR2 FYNNEI, per germline. The CDR3 consists of 13 residues. For the CDR3, the DNA is TGTGCCAGCATGACAGTAGCCAAAAACATTCAGTACTTC. This codes for CASMTVAKNIQYF.

The chain combines TRBV12-3 or TRBV12-4 with TRBJ2-2; D may correspond to TRBD1 or TRBD2 (5 bases each). The CDR3 extends over 16 amino acids. Trimming left V 2 bases short and J 5 bases short, with 15 bases between. The CDR3 region is CASSLTRARDTGELFF. CDR3 coding DNA: TGTGCCAGCAGTTTAACGAGGGCCAGGGATACCGGGGAGCTGTTTTTT.

J is TRBJ1-4 and V is TRBV4-2, with unresolved D. This CDR3 spans 16 amino acids. The V gene's germline CDR1 is LGHNA and CDR2 YNFKEQ. The ends were cut back, 1 base at V and 0 bases at J, with 9 bases in the middle. The CDR3 is CASSQGPLPTNEKLFF. CDR3 bases: TGTGCCAGCAGCCAAGGGCCTCTGCCAACTAATGAAAAACTGTTTTTT.

This clonotype has only a few counts. The genes are TRBV12-3 or TRBV12-4 and TRBJ2-3; TRBD2 might be the D (5 bases). V was pared by 10 bases and J by 1 base, with 9 bases between. The CDR3 extends over 12 amino acids. DNA for the CDR3: TGTGCCATTTCTAGCCGCACAGATACGCAGTATTTT. As protein: CAISSRTDTQYF.

The rearrangement joins TRBV6-1 to TRBJ2-3; 12 bases map to TRBD2. Per the germline V gene, CDR1 is MNHNS and CDR2 is SASEGT. J was trimmed by 3 bases and V by 4 bases; bases with no gene match: 8. The CDR3 is 17 amino acids. The CDR3: CASSATRLAGDTDTQYF. In DNA, the CDR3 is TGTGCCAGCAGTGCTACCAGACTAGCGGGAGATACAGATACGCAGTATTTT.

Only a few counts were recorded for this clonotype. The chain links TRBV7-9 to TRBJ2-3; 7 bases are shared with TRBD2. This CDR3 is 15 amino acids long. V lost 6 bases to trimming and J lost 3 bases; unmatched junction nucleotides: 9. CDR1 is SEHNR, CDR2 FQNEAQ, per germline (reference sequence). CDR3 DNA: TGTGCCAGCAGGGCCTACGGCGGGAGAACAGATACGCAGTATTTT. It encodes CASRAYGGRTDTQYF.

V gene TRBV7-9 combines with J gene TRBJ2-6; no clear D. This CDR3 has 14 amino acids. The germline V gene has CDR1 SEHNR and CDR2 FQNEAQ (reference sequence). V dropped 2 bases and J dropped 4 bases, with 6 bases sitting between them. CDR3 residues: CASSLPDGANVLTF. CDR3 DNA sequence: TGTGCCAGCAGCTTACCAGACGGGGCCAACGTCCTGACTTTC.

This clonotype was found a few times. The genes are TRBV29-1 and TRBJ1-2, with D possibly TRBD1 on 6 matching bases. The CDR3 spans 14 residues. Germline loops: CDR1 SQVTM, CDR2 ANQGSEA. Trimming cost V 5 bases and J 4 bases, with 17 bases left between them. The CDR3 DNA reads as TGCAGCGTTCCAAGGGGGACGGGGTTCTATGGCTACACCTTC. Its translation is CSVPRGTGFYGYTF.

The chain links TRBV4-1 to TRBJ1-1; possible D gene TRBD1, 5 bases. The germline V and J ends were trimmed by 2 bases and 5 bases, with 6 bases remaining between them. The length of the CDR3 is 12 residues. CDR1 and CDR2 from the germline V gene are MGHRA and YSYEKL. Here the CDR3 reads CASSQRGTEAFF. In DNA form, the CDR3 reads TGCGCCAGCAGCCAAAGGGGAACTGAAGCTTTCTTT.

This clonotype was detected ten times or more. The chain uses TRBV20-1 and TRBJ2-1; 9 bases map to TRBD1. Germline trimming cut 1 base from V and 1 base from J; bases unmatched to any gene: 5. This CDR3 has 16 amino acids. The germline gives CDR1 DFQATT, CDR2 SNEGSKA (reference sequence). The CDR3 reads CSARVRTGVSYNEQFF. The CDR3 coding sequence is TGCAGTGCTAGAGTTAGGACAGGGGTGTCCTACAATGAGCAGTTCTTC.

This clonotype was counted a few times. The chain employs TRBV7-9 and TRBJ2-7; D may correspond to TRBD1 or TRBD2 (6 bases each). The germline CDR1 and CDR2 sequences are SEHNR and FQNEAQ (reference sequence). The CDR3 spans 16 residues. Trimming shortened V by 6 bases and J by 7 bases, and 25 bases separated the two germline ends. DNA of the CDR3: TGTGCCAGCAGTCCTCGATCCTACGGGGGCCGCAATGAGCAGTACTTC. Encoded protein: CASSPRSYGGRNEQYF.

This clonotype has a single count. The rearrangement uses TRBV5-1 and TRBJ1-1, with D possibly matching TRBD1 (6 bases). The germline gives CDR1 SGHRS, CDR2 YFSETQ. The V and J ends lost 1 base and 4 bases respectively, with 14 bases between them. This CDR3 comprises 15 residues. This CDR3 is CASSLSGGEGTEAFF. The CDR3 bases are TGCGCCAGCAGCTTGAGCGGGGGCGAGGGCACTGAAGCTTTCTTT.

CDR3 coding DNA: TGTGCCAGCAGCCAAGAAGTAGGCCAGTACTTC. The encoded protein is CASSQEVGQYF. The V call is TRBV3-1, the J call TRBJ2-7; D unresolved. V was trimmed by 0 bases and J by 10 bases, leaving 7 bases between them. Germline CDR1 LGHDT, CDR2 YNNKEL (reference sequence). This CDR3 is built from 11 residues.

This chain joins TRBV5-1 and TRBJ2-7; 8 bases match TRBD2. CDR1 and CDR2 from the germline V gene are SGHRS and YFSETQ. After removal of 3 bases from V and 4 bases from J, the junction contained 6 bases not matched to a gene. The CDR3 loop spans 14 amino acids. The CDR3 DNA reads as TGCGCCAGCAGCTATAGCGGGGCGGCGTACGAGCAGTACTTC. It codes for CASSYSGAAYEQYF.

This chain joins TRBV20-1 and TRBJ1-4, with D tentatively TRBD1 (6 bases). V lost 1 base, J lost 5 bases, and 8 bases lay in between. Germline lookup yields CDR1 DFQATT and CDR2 SNEGSKA (reference sequence). This CDR3 spans 13 amino acids. The CDR3 loop reads CSARGQANEKLFF. The CDR3 coding sequence is TGCAGTGCTAGAGGACAGGCAAATGAAAAACTGTTTTTT.

Here the CDR3 DNA reads TGCAGTGCTAGGTCCAGGGGGAGGACTAATGAAAAACTGTTTTTT. Protein: CSARSRGRTNEKLFF. The chain combines TRBV20-1 with TRBJ1-4; 7 bases match TRBD1. Germline V gives CDR1 DFQATT, CDR2 SNEGSKA (reference sequence). This CDR3 is 15 amino acids long. J lost 2 bases, V lost 3 bases, and 6 bases had no gene match.

This chain joins TRBV7-9 and TRBJ2-1; tentatively, D is TRBD2 (6 bases). The V and J ends lost 1 base and 0 bases respectively, with 13 bases between them. In germline, CDR1 is SEHNR, CDR2 FQNEAQ (reference sequence). The CDR3 runs to 17 residues. CDR3 in amino acids: CASSLGAGWSSYNEQFF. The CDR3 nucleotides read TGTGCCAGCAGCTTAGGAGCGGGCTGGAGCTCCTACAATGAGCAGTTCTTC.

The chain recombines TRBV20-1 with TRBJ2-3; TRBD2 matches at 7 bases. This CDR3 has 15 residues. Germline-derived CDR1 and CDR2 are DFQATT and SNEGSKA (reference sequence). V gave up 3 bases and J gave up 2 bases; unmatched junction bases: 8. CDR3 amino acids: CSASLAGVNTDTQYF. CDR3 DNA sequence: TGCAGTGCTAGCTTGGCGGGGGTTAACACAGATACGCAGTATTTT.

This clonotype showed up just a few times. The chain employs TRBV20-1 and TRBJ2-1, with TRBD2 matching over 8 bases. V dropped 4 bases and J dropped 3; count of bases not matched to a gene: 5. This CDR3 spans 14 amino acids. Germline V CDR1 and CDR2: DFQATT, SNEGSKA (reference sequence). The CDR3: CSANSGGLYNEQFF. The CDR3 DNA reads as TGCAGTGCTAACAGCGGGGGACTCTACAATGAGCAGTTCTTC.